This T cell receptor beta chain derives from a study of shared clonotypes between healthy human individuals. The authors distributed each subset's genomic DNA evenly over several immunoSEQ plates. Sequencing was performed with immunoSEQ multiplex PCR; in TCRdb, only in-frame clones are kept and a portion is missing. This sample carries around 1.9 million clones, roughly 93% of them seen once, and the ten largest clones take about 1.7%. Trimming took 5 bases from V and 6 from J, leaving 7 bases between them. The germline V gene encodes CDR1 SGHVS and CDR2 FQNEAQ. The CDR3 totals 11 residues. Only CD45RO-negative cells positively selected for CCR7 counted as naive CD8 cells, so terminally differentiated effector memory CD45RA+ cells were excluded. Adult donors, all healthy and HIV-negative, had no recent acute infections or vaccinations.

This sequence originates from a man aged 18-30 years in good health. Some clones in this sample may be carry-over from other donors' samples. V and J are TRBV7-8 and TRBJ1-2, with D perhaps TRBD1 (5 bases). Specimen: naive CD8+ T cells from PBMCs. The CDR3 nucleotides read TGTGCCAGCAGCCCGGGGGATGGCTACACCTTC. Protein sequence: CASSPGDGYTF. Full variable domain (outside the CDR3, taken from reference TRBV7-8 and TRBJ1-2): GAGVSQSPRYKVAKRGQDVALRCDPISGHVSLFWYQQALGQGPEFLTYFQNEAQLDKSGLPSDRFFAERPEGSVSTLKIQRTQQEDSAVYLCASSPGDGYTFGSGTRLTVV.